Listed below are T cell receptor beta chains from one sample, sequenced in a study of control samples from healthy donors and cancer patients. Method: immunoSEQ multiplex PCR; TCRdb's copy keeps in-frame clones and lacks some. The sample lists 40,000 to 55,000 clones, approximately 90% occurring once. The material sequenced was PBMCs. The source is a woman aged 40 to 50 with head and neck cancer. CDR3s include the opening cysteine and the closing phenylalanine or tryptophan. The D gene is left open where the match is weak. Clone size appears in some rows only: once, few, many, or a class for an expanded clone.

-,-,TRBJ2-3,TRBV6-1,CASSEAPERLTDTQYF,TGTGCCAGCAGTGAAGCCCCGGAGCGCCTCACAGATACGCAGTATTTT
-,TRBD2,TRBJ2-5,TRBV6-5,CASSSGGLQETQYF,TGTGCCAGCAGTAGCGGGGGGCTTCAAGAGACCCAGTACTTC
-,-,TRBJ1-1,TRBV25-1,CASSEFEGDSAEAFF,TGTGCCAGCAGTGAATTTGAGGGGGACTCGGCTGAAGCTTTCTTT
-,TRBD1,TRBJ1-1,TRBV19,CASSIGQGESEAFF,TGTGCCAGTAGTATCGGGCAGGGGGAGAGTGAAGCTTTCTTT
-,-,TRBJ1-4,TRBV6-5,CASQTGRDEKLFF,TGTGCCAGCCAAACAGGGCGCGATGAAAAACTGTTTTTT
-,-,TRBJ2-7,TRBV5-4,CASSLLGEQYF,TGTGCCAGCAGCTTACTGGGTGAGCAGTACTTC
-,-,TRBJ1-1,TRBV28,CASSGSGTPQNTEAFF,TGTGCCAGCAGTGGATCCGGGACACCTCAGAACACTGAAGCTTTCTTT
few,-,TRBJ1-2,TRBV10-2,CASSDPGGPTREYGYTF,TGCGCCAGCAGTGATCCCGGGGGCCCAACAAGGGAATATGGCTACACCTTC
-,-,TRBJ2-7,TRBV11-3,CASSRGQPYEQYF,TGTGCCAGCAGCCGGGGTCAGCCCTACGAGCAGTACTTC
-,-,TRBJ2-7,TRBV7-9,CASGDISYEQYF,TGTGCCAGTGGGGACATATCCTACGAGCAGTACTTC
once,-,TRBJ1-5,TRBV28,CASSRLPRLGPQHF,TGTGCCAGCAGTAGACTCCCGAGGTTGGGGCCCCAGCATTTT
few,TRBD2,TRBJ2-1,TRBV6-5,CASSSRTRGNEQFF,TGTGCCAGCAGTTCCAGGACTAGAGGTAATGAGCAGTTCTTC
once,-,TRBJ2-1,TRBV12-3/TRBV12-4,CASSNQVYNEQFF,TGTGCCAGCAGTAACCAGGTTTACAATGAGCAGTTCTTC
-,TRBD1,TRBJ1-1,TRBV11-2,CASSARTGAGTEAFF,TGTGCCAGCAGCGCCCGGACAGGGGCTGGCACTGAAGCTTTCTTT
once,-,TRBJ2-3,TRBV19,CASSIGGRVTDTQYF,TGTGCCAGTAGTATAGGAGGTAGGGTCACAGATACGCAGTATTTT
once,-,TRBJ2-4,TRBV5-1,CASSFKGTDKNIQYF,TGCGCCAGCAGCTTCAAGGGTACGGACAAAAACATTCAGTACTTC
-,-,TRBJ1-3,TRBV2,CASSAEGVAGNTIYF,TGTGCCAGCAGTGCTGAAGGGGTTGCTGGAAACACCATATATTTT
-,-,TRBJ1-1,TRBV6-5,CASSLRNGEAFF,TGTGCCAGCAGTTTACGAAACGGGGAAGCTTTCTTT
-,TRBD2,TRBJ2-3,TRBV20-1,CSAPGGDTQYF,TGCAGTGCTCCGGGGGGAGATACGCAGTATTTT
once,-,TRBJ2-3,TRBV11-2,CASSSRDSPRTDTQYF,TGTGCCAGCAGCTCCCGGGACTCCCCAAGGACAGATACGCAGTATTTT
-,-,TRBJ1-1,TRBV6-5,CASSYGQMNTEAFF,TGTGCCAGCAGTTACGGGCAGATGAACACTGAAGCTTTCTTT
few,-,TRBJ1-5,TRBV12-3/TRBV12-4,CASRYTSGQPQHF,TGTGCCAGCAGATATACATCGGGCCAGCCCCAGCATTTT
-,TRBD1,TRBJ1-3,TRBV5-5,CASSPPGRGRKGNTIYF,TGTGCCAGCAGCCCCCCGGGCAGGGGGCGGAAAGGAAACACCATATATTTT
-,-,TRBJ1-1,TRBV5-1,CASSLARQNLNTEAFF,TGCGCCAGCAGCCTGGCCCGACAGAACTTGAACACTGAAGCTTTCTTT
-,TRBD1,TRBJ1-1,TRBV7-3,CASSLTRPGGDTEAFF,TGTGCCAGCAGCTTAACGCGGCCAGGGGGCGACACTGAAGCTTTCTTT
-,TRBD1,TRBJ1-2,TRBV7-2,CASSNRGRNGYTF,TGTGCCAGCAGCAACAGGGGGCGGAATGGCTACACCTTC
-,-,TRBJ1-1,TRBV7-6,CASSSTPTEAFF,TGTGCCAGCAGCTCCACCCCGACTGAAGCTTTCTTT
-,-,TRBJ2-6,TRBV5-6,CASSRVGLSGANVLTF,TGTGCCAGCAGTCGAGTGGGTCTCTCTGGGGCCAACGTCCTGACTTTC
-,TRBD2,TRBJ2-5,TRBV13,CASSLARGAQETQYF,TGTGCCAGCAGCTTAGCGCGGGGGGCACAAGAGACCCAGTACTTC
-,-,TRBJ2-2,TRBV30,CAWNRDRRDTGELFF,TGTGCCTGGAATCGAGACCGGAGGGACACCGGGGAGCTGTTTTTT
-,-,TRBJ2-2,TRBV30,CAWSQRGGLTGELFF,TGTGCCTGGAGTCAGAGGGGGGGCCTCACCGGGGAGCTGTTTTTT